This T cell receptor (beta chain) was captured by sequencing in a study of shared T cell receptors in the human thymus. This clone is a singleton in its sample. Method: immunoSEQ multiplex PCR; TCRdb's copy keeps in-frame clones and lacks some. Seen here are roughly 550,000 clones, approximately 78% observed once, and the top ten hold around 0.013%. The V gene's germline CDR1 is MNHEY and CDR2 SVGAGI. This CDR3 spans 16 amino acids. V dropped 2 bases and J dropped 4; count of bases not matched to a gene: 3. This sample also belongs to another study, concerning human thymus T cells. In that study: Healthy Finnish infants having corrective surgery for congenital heart defects served as donors. Thymic material originated from resections removed in the course of corrective heart surgery. Related reports documented highly overlapping thymic repertoires among unrelated individuals.

The chain recombines TRBV6-5 with TRBJ2-7, with TRBD2 matching over 15 bases. This TCR came from a boy under three years old with a congenital heart defect. The sample comprised thymocytes. The CDR3 sequence: CASSYGLAGGPYEQYF. The DNA for the CDR3 is TGTGCCAGCAGTTACGGACTAGCGGGAGGGCCGTACGAGCAGTACTTC.